Listed below are T cell receptor beta chains from one sample, sequenced in a study of blood T cell repertoires in COVID-19. Generated by immunoSEQ multiplex PCR, the TCRdb table keeps only in-frame clones and is missing some. The sample holds some 160,000 clones; under 90% are singletons and the top ten take around 2.1%. The sample taken for sequencing was peripheral blood. The origin of the receptors is an elderly woman with acute or convalescent COVID-19. The conserved cysteine and the conserved F or W are not part of the CDR3 here. Each record gives: V gene, J gene, CDR3 length, CDR3 protein.

v_gene: TRBV6-2/TRBV6-3; j_gene: TRBJ2-7; len: 10; CDR3aa: ASSDRGYEQY
v_gene: TRBV9; j_gene: TRBJ1-2; len: 10; CDR3aa: ASSSEQGEVT
v_gene: TRBV6-5; j_gene: TRBJ2-3; len: 13; CDR3aa: ASTTSGGNTDTQY
v_gene: TRBV5-1; j_gene: TRBJ2-1; len: 16; CDR3aa: ASSSNRDLRRGYNEQF
v_gene: TRBV20-1; j_gene: TRBJ2-3; len: 13; CDR3aa: SASRGAGATDTQY
v_gene: TRBV24-1; j_gene: TRBJ2-3; len: 13; CDR3aa: ATSPGQGGTDTQY
v_gene: TRBV12-3/TRBV12-4; j_gene: TRBJ1-5; len: 11; CDR3aa: ASQGDGNQPQH
v_gene: TRBV9; j_gene: TRBJ1-2; len: 14; CDR3aa: ASSVDPQTTNYGYT
v_gene: TRBV7-9; j_gene: TRBJ1-5; len: 13; CDR3aa: ASSPGQGGDQPQH
v_gene: TRBV19; j_gene: TRBJ2-7; len: 11; CDR3aa: ASSPGRAYEQY